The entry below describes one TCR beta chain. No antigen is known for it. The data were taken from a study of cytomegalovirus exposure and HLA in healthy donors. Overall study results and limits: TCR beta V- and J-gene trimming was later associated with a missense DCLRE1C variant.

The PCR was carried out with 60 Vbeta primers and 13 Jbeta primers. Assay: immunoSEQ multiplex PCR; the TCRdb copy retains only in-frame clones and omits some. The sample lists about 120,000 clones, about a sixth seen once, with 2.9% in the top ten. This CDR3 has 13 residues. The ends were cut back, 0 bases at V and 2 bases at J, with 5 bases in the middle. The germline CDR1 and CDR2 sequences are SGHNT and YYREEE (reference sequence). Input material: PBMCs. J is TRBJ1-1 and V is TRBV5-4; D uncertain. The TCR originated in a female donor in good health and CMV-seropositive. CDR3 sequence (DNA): TGTGCCAGCAGCTTGGGGCATAACACTGAAGCTTTCTTT. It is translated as CASSLGHNTEAFF.